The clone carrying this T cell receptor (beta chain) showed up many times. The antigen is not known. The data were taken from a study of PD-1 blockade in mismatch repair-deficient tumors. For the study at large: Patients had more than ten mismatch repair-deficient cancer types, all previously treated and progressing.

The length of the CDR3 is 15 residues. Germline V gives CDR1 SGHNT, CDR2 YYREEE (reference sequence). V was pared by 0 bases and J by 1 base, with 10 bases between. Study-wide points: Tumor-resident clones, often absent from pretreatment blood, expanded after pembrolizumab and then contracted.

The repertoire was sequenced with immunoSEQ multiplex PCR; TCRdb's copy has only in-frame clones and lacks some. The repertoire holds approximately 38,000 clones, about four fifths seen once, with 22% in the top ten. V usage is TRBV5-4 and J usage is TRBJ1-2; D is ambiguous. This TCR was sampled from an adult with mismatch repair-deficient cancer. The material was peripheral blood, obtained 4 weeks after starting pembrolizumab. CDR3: CASSLARGLNYGYTF. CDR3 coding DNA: TGTGCCAGCAGCTTGGCCCGTGGTCTTAACTATGGCTACACCTTC.